This T cell receptor (beta chain) originates from a study of shared clonotypes between healthy human individuals. Authors' processing steps: Junction-only sequences produced by ImmunoSEQ had no quality scores, so filtering differed. Only in-frame clones appear in the TCRdb table, and some are missing; sequencing was by immunoSEQ multiplex PCR. D and trimming were read from the DNA, whereas the V and J calls and clone size are those reported in that table. Among about 110,000 clones, about 71% were seen once, and the ten largest hold around 26%. Note on this clone: Just one base apart from a much larger clone, this may be a read error. This specimen includes other DNA sequences encoding the same CDR3.

CCR7-negative CD45RA+ TemRA cells were combined with CD45RO+ cells to form CD8 memory. J was trimmed by 6 bases and V by 0 bases; bases with no gene match: 6. Per germline, CDR1 SGDLS and CDR2 YYNGEE. CDR3 size: 14 residues. Specimen: memory CD8+ T cells sorted from blood. Documented subset: CD45RO+ cells pooled with CCR7-negative TemRA cells. This TCR was recovered from a woman younger than 45 in good health. This chain links TRBV9 with TRBJ2-7, with 7 bases matching TRBD1. The CDR3 sequence is CASSVGGGSGEQYF. CDR3 DNA: TGTGCCAGCAGCGTAGGAGGGGGCAGCGGCGAGCAGTACTTC.